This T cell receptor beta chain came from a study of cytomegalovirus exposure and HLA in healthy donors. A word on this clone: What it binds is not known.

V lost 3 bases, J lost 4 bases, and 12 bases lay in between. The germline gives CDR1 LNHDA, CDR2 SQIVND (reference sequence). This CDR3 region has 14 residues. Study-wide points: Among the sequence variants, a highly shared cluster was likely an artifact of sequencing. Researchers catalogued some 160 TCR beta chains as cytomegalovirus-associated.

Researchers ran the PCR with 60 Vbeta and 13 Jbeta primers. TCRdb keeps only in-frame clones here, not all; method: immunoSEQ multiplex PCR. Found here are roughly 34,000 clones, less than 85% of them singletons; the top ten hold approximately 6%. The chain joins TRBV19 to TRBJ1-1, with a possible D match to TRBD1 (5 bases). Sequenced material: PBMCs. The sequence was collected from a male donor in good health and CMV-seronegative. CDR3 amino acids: CASSIAGEGTEAFF. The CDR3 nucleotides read TGTGCCAGTAGTATTGCGGGGGAGGGCACTGAAGCTTTCTTT.